The present T cell receptor beta chain was sequenced within a study of blood T cells in healthy people across ages. Concerning this clonotype: The target antigen is unknown.

The CDR3 is 14 amino acids. V shed 7 bases, J shed 3 bases, and the junction held 4 bases outside the gene matches. Germline V gene data show CDR1 as SGDLS and CDR2 as YYNGEE. Aged about 6 to 95, donors were systemically healthy Caucasians from Russia. Study-wide results and limits: Among T cells, TCR beta diversity per million cells dropped roughly linearly as age rose. In these data, TCR beta diversity tracked strongly with naive T cell percentage.

Through a sample-barcoded 5' primer and a J-beta primer mix, a second PCR was run for roughly 7 to 12 cycles. Researchers report that a template-switch adaptor with 12 random nucleotides tagged each cDNA molecule. TCRdb passed the 5' RACE reads through MiXCR, listing each CDR3 protein once. The sample includes approximately 1,000,000 distinct CDR3 sequences, under 45% of them seen just once. The chain links TRBV9 to TRBJ2-1; 10 positions match TRBD2. Sequencing used blood. This receptor was taken from an older woman in good health. CDR3 loop: CASLAGAIYNEQFF. The CDR3 DNA follows: TGTGCCAGCCTAGCGGGAGCTATCTACAATGAGCAGTTCTTC.